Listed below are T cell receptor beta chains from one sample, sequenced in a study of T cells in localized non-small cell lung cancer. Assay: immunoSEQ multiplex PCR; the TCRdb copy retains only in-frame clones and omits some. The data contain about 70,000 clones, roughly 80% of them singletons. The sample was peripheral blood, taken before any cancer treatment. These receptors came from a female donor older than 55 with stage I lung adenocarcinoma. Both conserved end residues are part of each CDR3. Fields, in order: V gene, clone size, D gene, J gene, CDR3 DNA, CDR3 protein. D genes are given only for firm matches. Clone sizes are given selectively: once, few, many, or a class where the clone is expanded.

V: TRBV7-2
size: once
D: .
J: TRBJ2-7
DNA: TGTGCCAGCAGCGTTTACCCAGGAGGAGACGCCTCCGAGCAGTACTTC
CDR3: CASSVYPGGDASEQYF

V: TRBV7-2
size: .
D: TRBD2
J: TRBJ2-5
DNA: TGTGCCAGCAGCTTAGACGGGGGGGCCCATGCAAGGACCCAGTACTTC
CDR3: CASSLDGGAHARTQYF

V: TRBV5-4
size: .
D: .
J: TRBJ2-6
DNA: TGTGCCAGCAGCCCGGGCCTCCTCTCTGGGGCCAACGTCCTGACTTTC
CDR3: CASSPGLLSGANVLTF

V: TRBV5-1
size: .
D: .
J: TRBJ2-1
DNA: TGCGCCAGCAGCTCCACCACAGGGAACGAGCAGTTCTTC
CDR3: CASSSTTGNEQFF

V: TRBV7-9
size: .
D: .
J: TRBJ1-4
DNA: TGTGCCAGCAGCTTAGTAGGGGGAACAGGTCTCTCGAATGAAAAACTGTTTTTT
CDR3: CASSLVGGTGLSNEKLFF

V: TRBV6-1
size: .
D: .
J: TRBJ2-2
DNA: TGTGCCAGCAGTTTGGAAGGCATAGGCGGGGAGCTGTTTTTT
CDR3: CASSLEGIGGELFF

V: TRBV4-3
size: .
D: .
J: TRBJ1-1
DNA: TGCGCCAGCAGCCAAGCTCGGGGGAGAACTGAAGCTTTCTTT
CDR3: CASSQARGRTEAFF

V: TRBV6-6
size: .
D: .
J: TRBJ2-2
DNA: TGTGCCAGCAGTTACGATGGGGGCGGGGGCACCGGGGAGCTGTTTTTT
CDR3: CASSYDGGGGTGELFF

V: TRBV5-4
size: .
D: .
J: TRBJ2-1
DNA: TGTGCCAGCAGCTTAGGAGGGGGCCGACAGGTTTACAATGAGCAGTTCTTC
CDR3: CASSLGGGRQVYNEQFF

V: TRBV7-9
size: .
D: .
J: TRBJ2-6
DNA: TGTGCCAGCAAGGTGGCTGGCAGGGACCTCTCTGGGGCCAACGTCCTGACTTTC
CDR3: CASKVAGRDLSGANVLTF

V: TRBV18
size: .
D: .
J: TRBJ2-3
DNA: TGTGCCAGCTCACCAGTCCAGGGGTACACAGATACGCAGTATTTT
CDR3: CASSPVQGYTDTQYF